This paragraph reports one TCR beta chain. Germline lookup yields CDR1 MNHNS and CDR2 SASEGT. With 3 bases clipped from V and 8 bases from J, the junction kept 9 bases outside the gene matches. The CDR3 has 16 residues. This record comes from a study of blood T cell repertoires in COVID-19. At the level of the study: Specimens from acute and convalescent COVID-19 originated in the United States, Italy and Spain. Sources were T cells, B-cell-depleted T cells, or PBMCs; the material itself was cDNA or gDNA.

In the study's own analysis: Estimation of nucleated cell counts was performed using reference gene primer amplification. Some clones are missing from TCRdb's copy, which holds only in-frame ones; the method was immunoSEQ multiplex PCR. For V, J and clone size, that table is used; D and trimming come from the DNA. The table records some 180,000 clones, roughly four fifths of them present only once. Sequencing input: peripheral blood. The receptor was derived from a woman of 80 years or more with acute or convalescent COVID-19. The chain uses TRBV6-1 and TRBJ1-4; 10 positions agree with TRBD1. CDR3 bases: TGTGCCAGCAGTGACAAGCATGGACAGGGGGAAGAAAAACTGTTTTTT. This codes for CASSDKHGQGEEKLFF.